This TCR beta chain stems from a study of graft-versus-host responses after intestinal transplantation. Generated by immunoSEQ multiplex PCR, the TCRdb table keeps only in-frame clones and is missing some. The sample records 15,000 or so clones, about 33% being singletons. Germline V gene lookup returns CDR1 SGHRS and CDR2 YFSETQ. Trimming removed 3 bases at V and 4 bases at J, with 14 bases between. The CDR3 spans 14 residues. Material: alloreactive CD4+ T cells from a mixed lymphocyte reaction culture, obtained before intestinal transplant. Subset specified: CFSE-low proliferating T cells sorted from approximately six-day pre-transplant mixed lymphocyte reaction (GvH or HvG direction). This receptor was identified in a human patient who received an intestinal transplant. The rearrangement uses TRBV5-1 and TRBJ2-7; unclear D gene. DNA of the CDR3: TGCGCCAGCAGCTCCCGTCTTTTCCCATACGAGCAGTACTTC. It translates to CASSSRLFPYEQYF.